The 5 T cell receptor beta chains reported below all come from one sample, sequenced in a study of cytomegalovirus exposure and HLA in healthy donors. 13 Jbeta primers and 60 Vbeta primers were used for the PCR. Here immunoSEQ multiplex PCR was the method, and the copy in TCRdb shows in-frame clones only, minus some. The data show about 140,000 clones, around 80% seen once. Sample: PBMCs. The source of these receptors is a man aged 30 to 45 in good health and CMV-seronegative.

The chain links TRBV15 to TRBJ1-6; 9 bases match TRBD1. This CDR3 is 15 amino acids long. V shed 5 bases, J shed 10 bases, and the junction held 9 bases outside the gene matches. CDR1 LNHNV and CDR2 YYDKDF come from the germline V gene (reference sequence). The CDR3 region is CATSLGQGKSSPLHF. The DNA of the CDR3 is TGTGCCACCAGCCTCGGACAGGGGAAATCATCACCCCTCCACTTT.

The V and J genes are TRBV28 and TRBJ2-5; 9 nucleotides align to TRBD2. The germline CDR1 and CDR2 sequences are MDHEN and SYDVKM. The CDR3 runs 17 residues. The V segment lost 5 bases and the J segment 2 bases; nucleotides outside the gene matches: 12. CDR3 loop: CASSGGAAGGTQETQYF. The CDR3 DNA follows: TGTGCCAGCAGTGGAGGGGCAGCGGGAGGCACTCAAGAGACCCAGTACTTC.

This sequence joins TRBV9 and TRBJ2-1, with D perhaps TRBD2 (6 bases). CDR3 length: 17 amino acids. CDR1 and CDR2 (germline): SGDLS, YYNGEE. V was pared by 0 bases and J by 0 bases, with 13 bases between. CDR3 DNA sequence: TGTGCCAGCAGCGTAGCCCCCGGGAGCGTCTCCTACAATGAGCAGTTCTTC. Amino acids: CASSVAPGSVSYNEQFF.

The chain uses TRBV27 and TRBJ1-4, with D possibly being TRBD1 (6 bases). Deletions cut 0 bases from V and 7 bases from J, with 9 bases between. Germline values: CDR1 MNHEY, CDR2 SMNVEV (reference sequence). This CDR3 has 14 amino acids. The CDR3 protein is CASSLSRGGEKLFF. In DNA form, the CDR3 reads TGTGCCAGCAGTTTATCGAGGGGGGGTGAAAAACTGTTTTTT.

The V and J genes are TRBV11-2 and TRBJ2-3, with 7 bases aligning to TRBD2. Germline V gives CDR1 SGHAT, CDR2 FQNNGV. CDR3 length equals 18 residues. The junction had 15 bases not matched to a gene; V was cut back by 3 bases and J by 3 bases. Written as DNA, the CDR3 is TGTGCCAGCAGCTTCTCCAGATGGGCGGGGGTATCAACAGATACGCAGTATTTT. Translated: CASSFSRWAGVSTDTQYF.